This T cell receptor (beta chain) was sequenced in a study of T-cell memory formation after mild COVID-19. Findings and caveats of the study: The main location of contracting CD4+ clones was CM and EM, and that of contracting CD8+ clones was EMRA.

This clonotype was detected a few times. Antigen specificity is unknown. The junction does not match germline at one end; this may be a read error. TCRdb re-derived calls from the 5' RACE reads in MiXCR, one entry per CDR3 protein. The sample carries 450,000 or so distinct CDR3 sequences, around 25% recorded once. Germline CDR1 is LNHDA and CDR2 is SQIVND (reference sequence). This CDR3 contains 12 residues. The sample was PBMCs or a T cell subset sorted from them (not recorded which). V usage is TRBV19 and J usage is TRBJ2-3, with a weak D call TRBD2 (6 bases). This receptor was identified in an adult woman who had mild COVID-19 (a few samples of this study predate the infection). Cell type and time point are not known. CDR3 region: CASAGLTNTQYF. CDR3 nucleotides: TGTGCGTCGGCGGGACTCACAAATACGCAGTATTTT.